The 3 T cell receptor beta chains below all came from one sample that was sequenced in a study of blood T cell repertoires in COVID-19. Some clones are missing from TCRdb's copy, which holds only in-frame ones; the method was immunoSEQ multiplex PCR. The sample contains about 170,000 clones, around 80% of which appear only once. Source material: PBMCs or T cells enriched from blood (not recorded which). These receptors all come from a woman aged 65 to 85 in a cohort exposed to, infected with or recovered from COVID-19 (not recorded which).

J is TRBJ2-5 and V is TRBV18; D may be TRBD2 (6 bases). Trimming cost V 4 bases and J 5 bases, with 14 bases left between them. CDR1 and CDR2 (germline): KGHSH, LQKENI. The CDR3 length is 14 residues. CDR3 bases: TGTGCCAGCTCACACCTGGGGACTCACGAGACCCAGTACTTC. Amino acids: CASSHLGTHETQYF.

The V gene is TRBV2, the J gene TRBJ2-7; 8 nucleotides line up with TRBD1. Germline V lookup: CDR1 SNHLY, CDR2 FYNNEI. The CDR3 length is 14 residues. Germline trimming cut 5 bases from V and 0 bases from J; bases unmatched to any gene: 3. CDR3 sequence (DNA): TGTGCCAGCAGTACAGGGGGTTACTCCTACGAGCAGTACTTC. Protein product: CASSTGGYSYEQYF.

The V and J genes are TRBV7-9 and TRBJ2-3; D might be TRBD2 (6 bases). V was clipped by 5 bases and J by 5 bases, with 11 bases between them. The CDR3 is 13 amino acids. CDR1 is SEHNR, CDR2 FQNEAQ, per germline (reference sequence). Written as DNA, the CDR3 is TGTGCCAGCAGCCTGCGGGGAGGAGATACGCAGTATTTT. Its translation: CASSLRGGDTQYF.